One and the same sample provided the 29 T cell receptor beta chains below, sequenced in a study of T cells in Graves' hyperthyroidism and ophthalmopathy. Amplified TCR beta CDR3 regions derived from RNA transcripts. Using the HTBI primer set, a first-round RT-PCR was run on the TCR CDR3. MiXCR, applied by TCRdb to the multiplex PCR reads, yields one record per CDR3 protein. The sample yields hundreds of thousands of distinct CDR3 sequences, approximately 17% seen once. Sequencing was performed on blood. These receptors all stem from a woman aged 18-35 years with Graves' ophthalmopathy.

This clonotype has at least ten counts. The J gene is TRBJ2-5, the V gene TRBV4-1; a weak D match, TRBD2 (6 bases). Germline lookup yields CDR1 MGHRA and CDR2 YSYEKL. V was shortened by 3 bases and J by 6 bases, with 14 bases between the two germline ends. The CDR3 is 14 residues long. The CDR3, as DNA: TGCGCCAGCAGCCAGACGGGACTCTTGAAGACCCAGTACTTC. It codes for CASSQTGLLKTQYF.

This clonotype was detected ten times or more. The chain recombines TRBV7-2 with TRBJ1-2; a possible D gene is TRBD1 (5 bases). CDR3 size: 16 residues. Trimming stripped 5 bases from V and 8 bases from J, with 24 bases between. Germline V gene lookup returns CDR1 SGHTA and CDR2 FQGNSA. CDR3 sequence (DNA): TGTGCCAGCAGCCTAACACCCCGGCAGGGTTCCATAGGCTACACCTTC. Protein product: CASSLTPRQGSIGYTF.

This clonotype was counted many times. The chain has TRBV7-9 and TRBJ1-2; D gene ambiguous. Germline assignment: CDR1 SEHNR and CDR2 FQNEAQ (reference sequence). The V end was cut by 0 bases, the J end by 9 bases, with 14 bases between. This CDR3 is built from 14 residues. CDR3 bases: TGTGCCAGCAGCTTAGCAGGATCCCTTTATCGCTACACCTTC. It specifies CASSLAGSLYRYTF.

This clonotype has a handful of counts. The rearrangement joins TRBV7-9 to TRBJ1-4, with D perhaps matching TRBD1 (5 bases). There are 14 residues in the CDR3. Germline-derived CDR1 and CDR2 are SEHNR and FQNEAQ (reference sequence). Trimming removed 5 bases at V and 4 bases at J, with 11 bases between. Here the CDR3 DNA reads TGTGCCAGCAGCCTCAGGGACCTTAATGAAAAACTGTTTTTT. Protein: CASSLRDLNEKLFF.

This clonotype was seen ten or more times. The CDR3 region is CAWNPFRQTSPLHF. The DNA for the CDR3 is TGTGCCTGGAATCCGTTTCGACAGACCTCACCCCTCCACTTT. The genes are TRBV30 and TRBJ1-6, with D perhaps TRBD1 (5 bases). This CDR3 is 14 amino acids long. V was shortened by 4 bases and J by 10 bases, with 17 bases between the two germline ends. Germline CDR1 GTSNPN, CDR2 SVGIG (reference sequence).

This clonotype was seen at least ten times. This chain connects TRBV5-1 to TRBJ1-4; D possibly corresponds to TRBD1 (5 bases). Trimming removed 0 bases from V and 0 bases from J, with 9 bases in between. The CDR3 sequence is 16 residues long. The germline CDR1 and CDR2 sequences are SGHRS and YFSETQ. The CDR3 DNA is TGCGCCAGCAGCTTGGCCGGGGCTGCAACTAATGAAAAACTGTTTTTT. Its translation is CASSLAGAATNEKLFF.

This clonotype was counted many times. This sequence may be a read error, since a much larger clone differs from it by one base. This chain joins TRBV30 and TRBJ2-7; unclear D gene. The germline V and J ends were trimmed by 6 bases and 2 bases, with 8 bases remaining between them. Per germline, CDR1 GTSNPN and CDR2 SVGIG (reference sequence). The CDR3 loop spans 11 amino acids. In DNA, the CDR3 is TGTGCCTGCGCGGATCCCTACGAGCAGTACTTC. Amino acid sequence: CACADPYEQYF.

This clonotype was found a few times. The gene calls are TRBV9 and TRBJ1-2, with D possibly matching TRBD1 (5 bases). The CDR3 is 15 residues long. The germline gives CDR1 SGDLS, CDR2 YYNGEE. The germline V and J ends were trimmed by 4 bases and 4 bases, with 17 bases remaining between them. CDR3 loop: CASSFSSSRVYGYTF. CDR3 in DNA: TGTGCCAGCAGCTTCTCATCTTCCAGGGTCTATGGCTACACCTTC.

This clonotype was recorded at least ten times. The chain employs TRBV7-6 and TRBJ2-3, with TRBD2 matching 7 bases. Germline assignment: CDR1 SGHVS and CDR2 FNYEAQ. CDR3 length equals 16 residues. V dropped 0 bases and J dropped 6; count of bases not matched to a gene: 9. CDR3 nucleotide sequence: TGTGCCAGCAGCTTAGCGGTGGGAGGGCCTTTGGATACGCAGTATTTT. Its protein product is CASSLAVGGPLDTQYF.

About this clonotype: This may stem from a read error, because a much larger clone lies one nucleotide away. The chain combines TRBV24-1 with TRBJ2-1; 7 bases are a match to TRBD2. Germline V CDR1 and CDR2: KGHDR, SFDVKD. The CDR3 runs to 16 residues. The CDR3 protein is CATSNLGTNSYNEQFF. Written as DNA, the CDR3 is TGTGCCACCAGTAATTTGGGGACTAACTCCTACAATGAGCAGTTCTTC.

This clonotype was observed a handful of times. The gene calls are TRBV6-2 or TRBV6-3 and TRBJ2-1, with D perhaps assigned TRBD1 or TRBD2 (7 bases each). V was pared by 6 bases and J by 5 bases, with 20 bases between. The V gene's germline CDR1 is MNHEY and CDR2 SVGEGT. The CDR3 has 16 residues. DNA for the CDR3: TGTGCCAGCAGCCCACAGGGGAGGGTATTCAACAATGAGCAGTTCTTC. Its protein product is CASSPQGRVFNNEQFF.

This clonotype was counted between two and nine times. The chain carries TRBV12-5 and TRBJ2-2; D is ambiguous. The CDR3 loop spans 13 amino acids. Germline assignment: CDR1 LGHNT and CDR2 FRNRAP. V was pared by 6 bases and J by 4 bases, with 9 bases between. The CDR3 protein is CASGRTVTGELFF. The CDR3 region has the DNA TGTGCTAGTGGCAGGACGGTCACCGGGGAGCTGTTTTTT.

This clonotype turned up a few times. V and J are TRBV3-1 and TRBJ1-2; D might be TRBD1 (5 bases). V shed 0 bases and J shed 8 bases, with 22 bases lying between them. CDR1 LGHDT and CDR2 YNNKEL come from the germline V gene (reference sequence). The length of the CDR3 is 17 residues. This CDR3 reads CASSQDGGTGRLKGYTF. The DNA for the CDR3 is TGTGCCAGCAGCCAAGATGGGGGAACGGGCAGGTTGAAGGGCTACACCTTC.

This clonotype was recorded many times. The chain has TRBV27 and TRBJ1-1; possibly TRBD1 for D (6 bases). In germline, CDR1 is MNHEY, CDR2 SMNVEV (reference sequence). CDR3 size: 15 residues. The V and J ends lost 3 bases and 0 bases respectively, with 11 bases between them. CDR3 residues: CASSFSGVMNTEAFF. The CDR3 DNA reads TGTGCCAGCAGTTTTTCAGGGGTAATGAACACTGAAGCTTTCTTT.

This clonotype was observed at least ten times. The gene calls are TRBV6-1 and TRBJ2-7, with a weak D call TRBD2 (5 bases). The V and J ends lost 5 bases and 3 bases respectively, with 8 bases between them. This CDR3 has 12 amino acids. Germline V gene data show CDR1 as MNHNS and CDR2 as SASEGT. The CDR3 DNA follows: TGTGCCAGCAGTATCGAGGGCTACGAGCAGTACTTC. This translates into CASSIEGYEQYF.

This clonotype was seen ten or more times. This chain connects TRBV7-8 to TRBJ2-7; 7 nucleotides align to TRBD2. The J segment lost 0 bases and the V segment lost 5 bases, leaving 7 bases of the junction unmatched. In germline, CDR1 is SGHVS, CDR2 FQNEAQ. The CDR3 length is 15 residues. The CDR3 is CASSLTSASSYEQYF. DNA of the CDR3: TGTGCCAGCAGCCTCACTAGCGCGAGCTCCTACGAGCAGTACTTC.

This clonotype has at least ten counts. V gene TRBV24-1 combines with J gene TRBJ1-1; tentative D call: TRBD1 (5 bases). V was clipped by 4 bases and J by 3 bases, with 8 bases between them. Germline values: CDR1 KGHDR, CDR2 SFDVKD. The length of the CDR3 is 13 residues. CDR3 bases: TGTGCCACCAGTGAGGGGCCCTACACTGAAGCTTTCTTT. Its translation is CATSEGPYTEAFF.

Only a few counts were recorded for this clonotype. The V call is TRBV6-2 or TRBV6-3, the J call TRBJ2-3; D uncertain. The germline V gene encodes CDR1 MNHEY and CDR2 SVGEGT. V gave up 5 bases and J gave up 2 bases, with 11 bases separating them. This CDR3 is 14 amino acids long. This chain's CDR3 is CASSTWVDTDTQYF. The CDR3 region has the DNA TGTGCCAGCAGTACATGGGTCGACACAGATACGCAGTATTTT.

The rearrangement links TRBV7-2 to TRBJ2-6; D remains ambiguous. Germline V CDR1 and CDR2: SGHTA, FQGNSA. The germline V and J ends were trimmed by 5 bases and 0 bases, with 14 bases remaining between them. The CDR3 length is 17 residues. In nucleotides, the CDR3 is TGTGCCAGCAGCCTTCTCAGGTTCTCCTCTGGGGCCAACGTCCTGACTTTC. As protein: CASSLLRFSSGANVLTF.

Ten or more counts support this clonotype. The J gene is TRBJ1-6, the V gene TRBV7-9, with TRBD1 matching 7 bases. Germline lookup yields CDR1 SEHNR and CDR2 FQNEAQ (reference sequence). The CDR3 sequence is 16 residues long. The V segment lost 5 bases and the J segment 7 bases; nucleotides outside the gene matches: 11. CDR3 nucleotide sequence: TGTGCCAGCAGCGCTACGCAACAGGGGATCAATTCACCCCTCCACTTT. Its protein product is CASSATQQGINSPLHF.

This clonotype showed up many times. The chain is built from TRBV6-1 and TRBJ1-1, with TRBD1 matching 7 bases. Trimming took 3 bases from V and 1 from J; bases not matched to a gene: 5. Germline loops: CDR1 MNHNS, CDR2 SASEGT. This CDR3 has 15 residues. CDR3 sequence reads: CASSDAGGPNTEAFF. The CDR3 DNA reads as TGTGCCAGCAGTGACGCAGGGGGGCCGAACACTGAAGCTTTCTTT.

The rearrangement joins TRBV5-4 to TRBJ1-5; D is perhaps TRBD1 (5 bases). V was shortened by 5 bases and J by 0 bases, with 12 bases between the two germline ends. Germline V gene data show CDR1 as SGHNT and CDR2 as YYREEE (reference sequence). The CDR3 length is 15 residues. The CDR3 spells CASSSGTASNQPQHF. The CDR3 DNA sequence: TGTGCCAGCAGTTCGGGGACGGCTAGCAATCAGCCCCAGCATTTT.

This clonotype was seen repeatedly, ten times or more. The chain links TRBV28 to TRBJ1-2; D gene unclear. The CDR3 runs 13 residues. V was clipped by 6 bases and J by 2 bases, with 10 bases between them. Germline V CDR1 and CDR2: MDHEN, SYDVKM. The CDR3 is CASSSPQNYGYTF. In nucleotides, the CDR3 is TGTGCCAGCAGCAGTCCCCAAAACTATGGCTACACCTTC.

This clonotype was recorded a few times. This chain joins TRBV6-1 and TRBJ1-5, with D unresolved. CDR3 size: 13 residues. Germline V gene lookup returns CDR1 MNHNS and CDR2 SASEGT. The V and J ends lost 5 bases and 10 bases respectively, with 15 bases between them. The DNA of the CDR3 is TGTGCCAGCAGTCTTGCCCTAGGGCGTCCCCAGCATTTT. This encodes CASSLALGRPQHF.

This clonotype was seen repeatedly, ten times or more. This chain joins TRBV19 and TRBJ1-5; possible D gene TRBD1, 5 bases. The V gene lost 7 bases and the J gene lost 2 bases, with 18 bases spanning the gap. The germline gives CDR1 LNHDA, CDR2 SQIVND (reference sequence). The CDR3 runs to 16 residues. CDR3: CASIPGRLGGNQPQHF. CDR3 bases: TGTGCCAGTATCCCCGGCAGGTTGGGGGGCAATCAGCCCCAGCATTTT.

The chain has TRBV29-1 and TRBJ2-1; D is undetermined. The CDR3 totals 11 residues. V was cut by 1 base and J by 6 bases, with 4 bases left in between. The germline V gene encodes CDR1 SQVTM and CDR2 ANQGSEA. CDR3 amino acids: CSVEGSNEQFF. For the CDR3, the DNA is TGCAGCGTTGAAGGCAGCAATGAGCAGTTCTTC.

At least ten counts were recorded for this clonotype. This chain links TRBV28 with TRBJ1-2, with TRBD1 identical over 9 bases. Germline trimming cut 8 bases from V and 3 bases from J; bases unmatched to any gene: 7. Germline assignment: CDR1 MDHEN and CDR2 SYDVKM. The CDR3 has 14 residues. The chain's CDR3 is CASAEDRGDYGYTF. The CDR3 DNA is TGTGCCAGCGCCGAGGACAGGGGAGACTATGGCTACACCTTC.

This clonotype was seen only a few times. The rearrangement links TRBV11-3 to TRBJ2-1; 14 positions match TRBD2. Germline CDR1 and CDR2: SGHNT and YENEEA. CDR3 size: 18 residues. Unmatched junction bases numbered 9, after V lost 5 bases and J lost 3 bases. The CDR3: CASSQGTSGRIRYNEQFF. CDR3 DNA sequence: TGTGCCAGCAGCCAAGGGACTAGCGGGAGAATCCGCTACAATGAGCAGTTCTTC.

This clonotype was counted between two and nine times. The CDR3: CASSRDREGSYEQYF. CDR3 coding DNA: TGTGCCAGCAGTCGCGACAGGGAGGGCTCCTACGAGCAGTACTTC. The genes are TRBV6-1 and TRBJ2-7, with D perhaps being TRBD1 or TRBD2 (7 bases each). The germline gives CDR1 MNHNS, CDR2 SASEGT. The V and J ends lost 5 bases and 0 bases respectively, with 14 bases between them. CDR3 length equals 15 residues.